Here is one T cell receptor beta chain with its context. No antigen is known for it. The entry originates in a study of OX40 agonist ivuxolimab in advanced cancers. Trimming took off 4 bases at V and 7 bases at J, with 12 bases between the two ends. This CDR3 has 13 residues. Looked up from germline, CDR1 is SGHRS and CDR2 is YFSETQ. General observations from the study: CD8+ T cells showed, on average, more clonal expansion than CD4+ cells.

Some clones are missing from TCRdb's copy, which holds only in-frame ones; the method was immunoSEQ multiplex PCR. The profile shows roughly 67,000 clones, more than 75% of them singletons. The gene calls are TRBV5-1 and TRBJ2-1; D might be TRBD2 (6 bases). Sequencing was performed on CD4+ or CD8+ T cells sorted from blood, taken in a trial of the OX40 agonist ivuxolimab. The source of this sequence is an adult with an advanced solid tumor such as melanoma, head and neck, liver or kidney cancer. In DNA, the CDR3 is TGCGCCAGCAGCCGGGGGTCCGGGAATGAGCAGTTCTTC. Amino acid sequence: CASSRGSGNEQFF. The complete variable domain, with remaining parts taken from reference TRBV5-1 and TRBJ2-1, reads KAGVTQTPRYLIKTRGQQVTLSCSPISGHRSVSWYQQTPGQGLQFLFEYFSETQRNKGNFPGRFSGRQFSNSRSEMNVSTLELGDSALYLCASSRGSGNEQFFGPGTRLTVL.